Listed below are T cell receptor beta chains from one sample, sequenced in a study of blood T cell repertoires in COVID-19. Profiled with immunoSEQ multiplex PCR; TCRdb holds only in-frame clones, not every one. The sample contains 200,000 to 250,000 clones, roughly 89% of which appear only once. Sequences were obtained from peripheral blood. Receptor source: a man aged 60 to 69 who had recovered from COVID-19. CDR3s include the opening cysteine and the closing phenylalanine or tryptophan. A D gene is named only where the DNA matches it firmly. Expanded clones get a size class; other rows say once, few or many, or leave the size out.

cdr3_nt cdr3_aa v_call clone_size j_call d_call
TGTGCCTGGACCCGACAGGGGGCTTCCTACGAGCAGTACTTC CAWTRQGASYEQYF TRBV30 . TRBJ2-7 TRBD1
TGTGCCAGCACTCCGGGACAGGGAAGAAACACCATATATTTT CASTPGQGRNTIYF TRBV6-5 . TRBJ1-3 TRBD1
TGTGCCAGCCAAACAGTTGTGGACACTGAAGCTTTCTTT CASQTVVDTEAFF TRBV6-6 . TRBJ1-1 .
TGCAGCGTTGAATTCCGAGGGTCCTATGGCTACACCTTC CSVEFRGSYGYTF TRBV29-1 . TRBJ1-2 .
TGTGCCAGTAGTGCTGGGACAGGGGGTTTCTATAATTCACCCCTCCACTTT CASSAGTGGFYNSPLHF TRBV19 . TRBJ1-6 TRBD1
TGTGCCAGCAGTTGGGGGGTTAAAGCTTTCTTT CASSWGVKAFF TRBV27 . TRBJ1-1 .
TGTGCCACCAGCAGAGATCGGGGCGGGAGGGCTTCCTACAATGAGCAGTTCTTC CATSRDRGGRASYNEQFF TRBV15 . TRBJ2-1 TRBD2
TGTGCCAGCAGCCAAGAGGGGCCAGCCTCAGGAGGCACAGATACGCAGTATTTT CASSQEGPASGGTDTQYF TRBV4-2 . TRBJ2-3 .
TGCGCCAGCAGCCAACGTGCGGGAGGGAGAACAGATACGCAGTATTTT CASSQRAGGRTDTQYF TRBV4-3 . TRBJ2-3 TRBD2
TGTGCCAGCAGTAACGGACAAACCTACGAGCAGTACTTC CASSNGQTYEQYF TRBV2 . TRBJ2-7 .
TGTGCCAGCAGCCAGGGAAATGAAAAACTGTTTTTT CASSQGNEKLFF TRBV12-3/TRBV12-4 . TRBJ1-4 .
TGTGCCAGTAGTGGACTAGCGGGGAACACCGGGGAGCTGTTTTTT CASSGLAGNTGELFF TRBV19 once TRBJ2-2 TRBD2
TGTGCCAGCAGCTTGCAACAGGGCCAGAGGGCGCCTGAAGCTTTCTTT CASSLQQGQRAPEAFF TRBV7-9 . TRBJ1-1 .
TGCGCCAGCAGCTTGGCTCTAGCGGGAGGGTACAATGAGCAGTTCTTC CASSLALAGGYNEQFF TRBV5-1 . TRBJ2-1 TRBD2
TGTGCCAGCAGCCGCGAACTAGCGGGCACAGATACGCAGTATTTT CASSRELAGTDTQYF TRBV3-1/TRBV3-2 . TRBJ2-3 TRBD2
TGTGCCAGCAGGAGGGGACAGGGCTCCACCGGGGAGCTGTTTTTT CASRRGQGSTGELFF TRBV7-9 once TRBJ2-2 TRBD1
TGTGCCAGCAGGTTAGCGCCGATCTCCTACGAGCAGTACTTC CASRLAPISYEQYF TRBV2 . TRBJ2-7 .
TGTGCCAGCAGCCCCAACGCGGACACTGAAGCTTTCTTT CASSPNADTEAFF TRBV11-1 . TRBJ1-1 .
TGTGCCAGCAGACCGGGACAGGGGATTAGCTACGAGCAGTACTTC CASRPGQGISYEQYF TRBV2 . TRBJ2-7 TRBD1
TGTGCCAGCAGCCACGGACTAGCGGGAGTTTCCGGGGAGCTGTTTTTT CASSHGLAGVSGELFF TRBV13 . TRBJ2-2 TRBD2
TGTGCCAGCAGCCCTCCCCCGGGGGGAAGGGTCTACGAGCAGTACTTC CASSPPPGGRVYEQYF TRBV7-9 . TRBJ2-7 TRBD2
TGTGCCAGCAGCGAATGGCCGGATACGCAGTATTTT CASSEWPDTQYF TRBV21-1 . TRBJ2-3 .
TGTGCCAGCAGGAATAGCGGGAGTGATACGCAGTATTTT CASRNSGSDTQYF TRBV7-9 . TRBJ2-3 TRBD2
TGCGCCAGCAGCACCCTACAGGGAGCATCCTACAATGAGCAGTTCTTC CASSTLQGASYNEQFF TRBV5-1 . TRBJ2-1 .
TGTGCCAGCTCACCACAAATCTTAGCGGGAGTTCGCACAGATACGCAGTATTTT CASSPQILAGVRTDTQYF TRBV18 . TRBJ2-3 TRBD2
TGTGCCACCAGCAAGTCCTCCGGGGGCAATCAGCCCCAGCATTTT CATSKSSGGNQPQHF TRBV15 . TRBJ1-5 .
TGTGCCAGCAGCGTAGCGGGCGGGGGGGCGGATGAGCAGTTCTTC CASSVAGGGADEQFF TRBV9 . TRBJ2-1 TRBD2
TGTGCCAGCAGCTCCGACCAGGCCCCACACTATGGCTACACCTTC CASSSDQAPHYGYTF TRBV7-9 . TRBJ1-2 .
TGTGCCAGCAGCAAGGGGCTAGCGGGTGACAATGAGCAGTTCTTC CASSKGLAGDNEQFF TRBV3-1/TRBV3-2 . TRBJ2-1 TRBD2
TGTGCCAGCAGCTTAGGTGGAGGGGGCTTGGGAGAGCAGTACTTC CASSLGGGGLGEQYF TRBV7-9 many TRBJ2-7 .
TGTGCCAGCAGTATAACCGAAAGGGGGTTCAATAATTCACCCCTCCACTTT CASSITERGFNNSPLHF TRBV27 . TRBJ1-6 .
TGTGCCAGCAGGGGGGACAGGGCGTATTTCTTC CASRGDRAYFF TRBV12-3/TRBV12-4 . TRBJ2-1 TRBD1
TGTGCCAGCAGTTCTCTACTAGTGAAGCAGTACTTC CASSSLLVKQYF TRBV12-3/TRBV12-4 once TRBJ2-7 .
TGCGCCAGCGGGGAGGAGACCCAGTACTTC CASGEETQYF TRBV5-1 . TRBJ2-5 .
TGTGCCAGTAGTCCCAGAACAGGCCTTAACTATGGCTACACCTTC CASSPRTGLNYGYTF TRBV19 . TRBJ1-2 .
TGCGCCAGCAGCTCAAAAGACAGGGACTCTGGAAACACCATATATTTT CASSSKDRDSGNTIYF TRBV5-1 . TRBJ1-3 TRBD1
TGTGCCAGCAGTTACGAGGCGGGCAGCACACTGTTCTTC CASSYEAGSTLFF TRBV6-2/TRBV6-3 once TRBJ2-1 .